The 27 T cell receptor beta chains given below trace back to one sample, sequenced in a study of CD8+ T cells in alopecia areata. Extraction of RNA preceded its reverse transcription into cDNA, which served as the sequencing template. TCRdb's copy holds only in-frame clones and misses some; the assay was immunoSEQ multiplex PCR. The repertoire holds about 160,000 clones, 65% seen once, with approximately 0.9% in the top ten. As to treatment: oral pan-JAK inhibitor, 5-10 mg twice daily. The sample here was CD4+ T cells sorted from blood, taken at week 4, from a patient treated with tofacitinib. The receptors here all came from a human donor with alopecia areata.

CDR3 DNA sequence: TGTGCCAGCAGCTTAGTACGACTTAACTCTGGGGCCAACGTCCTGACTTTC. It encodes CASSLVRLNSGANVLTF. The chain has TRBV7-2 and TRBJ2-6; unclear D gene. Germline assignment: CDR1 SGHTA and CDR2 FQGNSA. The V end was cut by 1 base, the J end by 0 bases, with 10 bases between. This CDR3 region has 17 residues.

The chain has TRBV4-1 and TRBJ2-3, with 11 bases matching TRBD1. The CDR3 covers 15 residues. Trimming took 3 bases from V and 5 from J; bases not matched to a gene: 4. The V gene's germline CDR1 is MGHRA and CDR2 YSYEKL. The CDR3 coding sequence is TGCGCCAGCAGCCAGGACAGGGGGCTCGTAGATACGCAGTATTTT. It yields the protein CASSQDRGLVDTQYF.

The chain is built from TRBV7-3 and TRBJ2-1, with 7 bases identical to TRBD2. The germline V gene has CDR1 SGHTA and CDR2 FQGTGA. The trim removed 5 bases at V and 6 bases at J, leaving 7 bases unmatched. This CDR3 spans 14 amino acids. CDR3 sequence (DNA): TGTGCCAGCAGCGTAGCGGGCGAGGGCAATGAGCAGTTCTTC. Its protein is CASSVAGEGNEQFF.

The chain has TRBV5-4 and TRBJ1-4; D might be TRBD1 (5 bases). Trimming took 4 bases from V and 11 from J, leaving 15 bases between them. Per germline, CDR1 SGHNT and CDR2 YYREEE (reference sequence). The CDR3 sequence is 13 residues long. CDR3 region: CASSTGEADKLFF. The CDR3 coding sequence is TGTGCCAGCAGCACGGGGGAGGCCGACAAACTGTTTTTT.

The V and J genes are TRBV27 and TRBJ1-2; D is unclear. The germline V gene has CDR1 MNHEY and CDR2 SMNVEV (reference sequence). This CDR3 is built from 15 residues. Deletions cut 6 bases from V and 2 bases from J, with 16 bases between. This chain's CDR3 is CASSPRVADNYGYTF. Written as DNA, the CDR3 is TGTGCCAGCAGCCCCCGGGTAGCGGACAACTATGGCTACACCTTC.

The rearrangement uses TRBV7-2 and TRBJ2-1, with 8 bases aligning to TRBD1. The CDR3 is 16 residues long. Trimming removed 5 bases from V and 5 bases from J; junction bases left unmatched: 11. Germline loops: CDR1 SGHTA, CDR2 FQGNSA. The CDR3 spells CASSIRPGGGNNEQFF. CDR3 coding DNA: TGTGCCAGCAGCATCCGTCCAGGGGGCGGGAACAATGAGCAGTTCTTC.

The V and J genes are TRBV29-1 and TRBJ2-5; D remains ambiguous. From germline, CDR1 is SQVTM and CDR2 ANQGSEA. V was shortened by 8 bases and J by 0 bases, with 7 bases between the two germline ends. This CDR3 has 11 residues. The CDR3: CSTLYQETQYF. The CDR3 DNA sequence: TGCAGCACATTGTACCAAGAGACCCAGTACTTC.

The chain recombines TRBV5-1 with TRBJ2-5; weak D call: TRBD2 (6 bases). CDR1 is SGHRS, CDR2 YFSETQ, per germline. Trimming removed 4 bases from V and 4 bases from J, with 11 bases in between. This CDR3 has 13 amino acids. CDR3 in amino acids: CASSEMGGETQYF. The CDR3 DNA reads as TGCGCCAGCAGCGAAATGGGAGGAGAGACCCAGTACTTC.

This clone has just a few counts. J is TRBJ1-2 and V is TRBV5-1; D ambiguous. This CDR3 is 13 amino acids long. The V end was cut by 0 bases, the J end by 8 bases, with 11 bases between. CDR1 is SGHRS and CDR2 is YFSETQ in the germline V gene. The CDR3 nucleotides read TGCGCCAGCAGCTTGGAGGGAGATGGAGGCTACACCTTC. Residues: CASSLEGDGGYTF.

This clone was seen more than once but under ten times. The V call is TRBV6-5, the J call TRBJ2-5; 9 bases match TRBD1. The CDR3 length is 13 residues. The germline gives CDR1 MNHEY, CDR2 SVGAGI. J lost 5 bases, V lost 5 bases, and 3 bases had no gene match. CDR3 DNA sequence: TGTGCCAGCAGTCCCGGGACAGGGGAGACCCAGTACTTC. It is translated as CASSPGTGETQYF.

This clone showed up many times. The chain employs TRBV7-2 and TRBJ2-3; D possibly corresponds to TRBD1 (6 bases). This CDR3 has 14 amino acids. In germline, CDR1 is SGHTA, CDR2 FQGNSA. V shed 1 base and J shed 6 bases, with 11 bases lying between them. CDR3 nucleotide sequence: TGTGCCAGCAGCTTAGACAGGGCACGCGATACGCAGTATTTT. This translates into CASSLDRARDTQYF.

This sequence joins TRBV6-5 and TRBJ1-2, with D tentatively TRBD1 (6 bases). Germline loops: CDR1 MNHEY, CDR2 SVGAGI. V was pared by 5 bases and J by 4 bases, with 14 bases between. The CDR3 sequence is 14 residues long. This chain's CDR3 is CASSPLTGSYGYTF. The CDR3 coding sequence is TGTGCCAGCAGTCCCTTGACAGGTTCCTATGGCTACACCTTC.

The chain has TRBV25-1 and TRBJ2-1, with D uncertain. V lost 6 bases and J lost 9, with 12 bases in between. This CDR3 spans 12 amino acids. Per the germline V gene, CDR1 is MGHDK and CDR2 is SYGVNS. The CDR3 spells CASSQRPGEQFF. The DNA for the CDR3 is TGTGCCAGCAGCCAAAGGCCGGGTGAGCAGTTCTTC.

The CDR3 DNA sequence: TGTGCCTGGATAGCGAGACTGAAGGGCGGGGAGCTGTTTTTT. The encoded protein is CAWIARLKGGELFF. The genes are TRBV30 and TRBJ2-2, with D tentatively TRBD2 (5 bases). From germline, CDR1 is GTSNPN and CDR2 SVGIG (reference sequence). The CDR3 consists of 14 residues. Trimming took off 4 bases at V and 7 bases at J, with 16 bases between the two ends.

The CDR3 nucleotides read TGTGCCAGCAGCGTAGCTCCCGAAACTGAAGCTTTCTTT. Translation gives CASSVAPETEAFF. The chain combines TRBV9 with TRBJ1-1, with D unresolved. The germline gives CDR1 SGDLS, CDR2 YYNGEE. The CDR3 runs 13 residues. V lost 0 bases, J lost 5 bases, and 8 bases lay in between.

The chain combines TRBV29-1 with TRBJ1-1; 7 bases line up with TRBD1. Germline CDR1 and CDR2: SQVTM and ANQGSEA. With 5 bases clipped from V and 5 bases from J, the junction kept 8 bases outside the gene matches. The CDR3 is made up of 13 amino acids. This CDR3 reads CSVRRGRGTEAFF. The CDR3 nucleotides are TGCAGCGTTCGGAGGGGGCGAGGAACTGAAGCTTTCTTT.

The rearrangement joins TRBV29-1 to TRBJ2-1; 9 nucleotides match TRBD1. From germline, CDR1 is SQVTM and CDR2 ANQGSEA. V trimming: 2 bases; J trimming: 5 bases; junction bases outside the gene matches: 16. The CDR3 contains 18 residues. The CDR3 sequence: CSVEFGTGWTGRHNEQFF. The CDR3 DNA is TGCAGCGTTGAATTTGGGACAGGGTGGACGGGGCGGCACAATGAGCAGTTCTTC.

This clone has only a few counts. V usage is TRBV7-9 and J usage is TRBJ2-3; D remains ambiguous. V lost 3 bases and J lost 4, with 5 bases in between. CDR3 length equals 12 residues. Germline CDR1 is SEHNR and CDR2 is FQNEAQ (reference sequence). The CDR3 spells CASSFSADTQYF. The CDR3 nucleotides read TGTGCCAGCAGCTTCAGCGCAGATACGCAGTATTTT.

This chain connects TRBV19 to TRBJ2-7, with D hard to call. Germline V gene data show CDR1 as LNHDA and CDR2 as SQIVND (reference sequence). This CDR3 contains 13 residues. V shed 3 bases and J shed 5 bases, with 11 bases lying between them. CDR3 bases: TGTGCCAGTAGTATGATCTGGGGAAACGAGCAGTACTTC. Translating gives CASSMIWGNEQYF.

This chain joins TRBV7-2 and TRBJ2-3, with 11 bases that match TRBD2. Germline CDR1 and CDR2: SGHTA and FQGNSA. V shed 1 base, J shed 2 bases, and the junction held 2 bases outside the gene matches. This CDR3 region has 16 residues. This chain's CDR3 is CASSLGTSGFTDTQYF. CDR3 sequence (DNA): TGTGCCAGCAGCTTAGGGACTAGCGGGTTCACAGATACGCAGTATTTT.

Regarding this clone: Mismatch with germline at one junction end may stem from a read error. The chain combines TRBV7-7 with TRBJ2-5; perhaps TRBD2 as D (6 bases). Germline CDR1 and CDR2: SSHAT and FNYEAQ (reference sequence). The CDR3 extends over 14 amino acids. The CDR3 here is CASSLVSLAGTQYF. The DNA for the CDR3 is TGTGCTAGCAGCTTAGTATCACTAGCCGGGACCCAGTACTTC.

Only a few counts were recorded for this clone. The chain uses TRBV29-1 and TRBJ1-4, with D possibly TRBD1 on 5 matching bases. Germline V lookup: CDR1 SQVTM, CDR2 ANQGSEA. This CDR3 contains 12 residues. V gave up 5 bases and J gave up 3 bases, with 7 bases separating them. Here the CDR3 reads CSVRDANEKLFF. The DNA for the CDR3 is TGCAGCGTTCGGGACGCTAATGAAAAACTGTTTTTT.

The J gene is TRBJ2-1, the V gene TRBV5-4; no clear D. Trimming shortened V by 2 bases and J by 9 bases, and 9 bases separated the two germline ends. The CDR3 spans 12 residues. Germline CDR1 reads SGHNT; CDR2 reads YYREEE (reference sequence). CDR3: CASSLRLGEQFF. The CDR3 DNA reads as TGTGCCAGCAGCTTAAGACTGGGTGAGCAGTTCTTC.

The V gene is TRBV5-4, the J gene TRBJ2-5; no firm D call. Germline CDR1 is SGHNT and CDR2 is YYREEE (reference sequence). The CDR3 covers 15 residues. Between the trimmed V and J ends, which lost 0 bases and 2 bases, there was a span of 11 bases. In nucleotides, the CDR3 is TGTGCCAGCAGCTTGGACTCTTATCCACAAGAGACCCAGTACTTC. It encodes CASSLDSYPQETQYF.

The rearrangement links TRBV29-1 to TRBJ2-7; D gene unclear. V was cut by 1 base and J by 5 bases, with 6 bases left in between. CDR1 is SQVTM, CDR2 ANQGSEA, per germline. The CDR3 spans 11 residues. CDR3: CSVEGRDEQYF. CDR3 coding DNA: TGCAGCGTTGAAGGAAGGGACGAGCAGTACTTC.

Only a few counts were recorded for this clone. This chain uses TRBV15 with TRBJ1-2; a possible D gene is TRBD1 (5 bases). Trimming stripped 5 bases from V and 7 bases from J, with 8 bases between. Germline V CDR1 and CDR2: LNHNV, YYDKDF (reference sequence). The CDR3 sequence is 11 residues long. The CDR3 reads CATSGDFGYTF. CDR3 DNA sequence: TGTGCCACCAGCGGGGACTTTGGCTACACCTTC.

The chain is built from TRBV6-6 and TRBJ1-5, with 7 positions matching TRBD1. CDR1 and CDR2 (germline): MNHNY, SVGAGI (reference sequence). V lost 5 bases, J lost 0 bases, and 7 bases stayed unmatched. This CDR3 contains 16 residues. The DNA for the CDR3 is TGTGCCAGCAGTGGCGACAGGGTTGGTAGCAATCAGCCCCAGCATTTT. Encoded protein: CASSGDRVGSNQPQHF.